One sample yielded the 13 T cell receptor beta chains listed below, sequenced in a study of long-term antiretroviral therapy in people with HIV. Researchers report immunoSEQ v3.0 was run at survey level. Repertoires were generated with immunoSEQ multiplex PCR, while TCRdb's copy carries only in-frame clones and drops some. This sample yields over 30,000 clones, of which roughly nine tenths are seen a single time; approximately 13% belongs to the top ten. Source: unsorted PBMCs, taken 1.1 years after starting antiretroviral therapy. These receptors originate from a man between 18 and 35 years old with HIV.

The chain combines TRBV7-2 with TRBJ1-1; a possible D gene is TRBD1 (5 bases). Trimming cost V 1 base and J 11 bases, with 8 bases left between them. The CDR3 is 11 amino acids. Germline values: CDR1 SGHTA, CDR2 FQGNSA. The CDR3 DNA reads as TGTGCCAGCAGCTTAGTTGGGGGGGCTTTCTTT. As protein: CASSLVGGAFF.

The chain combines TRBV5-8 with TRBJ1-4; TRBD1 aligns across 7 bases. Germline lookup yields CDR1 SGHTS and CDR2 YDEGEE. CDR3 length equals 13 residues. V lost 3 bases, J lost 7 bases, and 3 bases stayed unmatched. This CDR3 reads CASSYRGGEKLFF. CDR3 nucleotides: TGTGCCAGCAGCTACAGGGGAGGTGAAAAACTGTTTTTT.

This clone appeared a single time. The V call is TRBV18, the J call TRBJ1-3; no clear D gene. CDR1 is KGHSH, CDR2 LQKENI, per germline. The ends were cut back, 5 bases at V and 0 bases at J, with 8 bases in the middle. This CDR3 has 14 amino acids. The DNA of the CDR3 is TGTGCCAGCTCAGCAACAGTCTCTGGAAACACCATATATTTT. It yields the protein CASSATVSGNTIYF.

The chain carries TRBV14 and TRBJ2-1, with TRBD2 identical over 7 bases. Losses at the gene ends were 2 bases for V and 14 bases for J; bases not matched to a gene: 12. Germline V gives CDR1 SGHDN, CDR2 FVKESK. The CDR3 has 14 amino acids. The CDR3 loop reads CASSQWEGGHTEFF. CDR3 coding DNA: TGTGCCAGCAGCCAATGGGAGGGAGGCCACACGGAGTTCTTC.

The chain carries TRBV5-1 and TRBJ1-1; D is unclear. Germline V CDR1 and CDR2: SGHRS, YFSETQ. The CDR3 covers 15 residues. V gave up 0 bases and J gave up 0 bases, with 9 bases separating them. CDR3 in amino acids: CASSLGMILNTEAFF. Here the CDR3 DNA reads TGCGCCAGCAGCTTGGGTATGATATTGAACACTGAAGCTTTCTTT.

The rearrangement uses TRBV11-2 and TRBJ2-1; 8 nucleotides match TRBD2. From germline, CDR1 is SGHAT and CDR2 FQNNGV. V was pared by 3 bases and J by 0 bases, with 4 bases of the junction left unmatched. The CDR3 is made up of 16 amino acids. CDR3 sequence reads: CASSFLSGSSYNEQFF. DNA of the CDR3: TGTGCCAGCAGCTTTCTAAGCGGGAGCTCCTACAATGAGCAGTTCTTC.

The DNA for the CDR3 is TGTGCCAGCAGTCCACGGGGGAATTACGAGCAGTACTTC. Protein sequence: CASSPRGNYEQYF. J is TRBJ2-7 and V is TRBV27, with D possibly matching TRBD2 (6 bases). Germline CDR1 MNHEY, CDR2 SMNVEV (reference sequence). The CDR3 loop spans 13 amino acids. Trimming left V 5 bases short and J 4 bases short, with 12 bases between.

V usage is TRBV5-5 and J usage is TRBJ2-6; 12 bases map to TRBD1. V shed 4 bases, J shed 3 bases, and the junction held 2 bases outside the gene matches. This CDR3 has 16 amino acids. CDR1 and CDR2 (germline): SGHKS, YYEKEE (reference sequence). The CDR3 loop is CASSRDRGRGANVLTF. Written as DNA, the CDR3 is TGTGCCAGCAGCCGGGACAGGGGGCGTGGGGCCAACGTCCTGACTTTC.

CDR3 loop: CSVEGFPSLTDNEQFF. The CDR3 coding sequence is TGCAGCGTTGAAGGGTTTCCTAGCCTTACGGACAATGAGCAGTTCTTC. The rearrangement links TRBV29-1 to TRBJ2-1, with D maybe TRBD2 (5 bases). Germline assignment: CDR1 SQVTM and CDR2 ANQGSEA. The CDR3 extends over 16 amino acids. The V and J ends lost 1 base and 5 bases respectively, with 18 bases between them.

This clone was seen a handful of times. The J gene is TRBJ2-1, the V gene TRBV6-1, with 7 nucleotides matching TRBD2. J was trimmed by 5 bases and V by 6 bases; bases with no gene match: 7. The CDR3 sequence is 14 residues long. Germline CDR1 reads MNHNS; CDR2 reads SASEGT. CDR3 in amino acids: CASRWASGDNEQFF. CDR3 nucleotides: TGTGCCAGCAGGTGGGCTAGCGGAGACAATGAGCAGTTCTTC.

This clone was recorded only once. The J gene is TRBJ2-7, the V gene TRBV11-2; TRBD2 aligns across 12 bases. V lost 5 bases and J lost 3; bases outside the gene matches: 5. Germline CDR1 SGHAT, CDR2 FQNNGV. The CDR3 runs to 15 residues. CDR3 coding DNA: TGTGCCAGCAGCCACAGGACTAGCGGGGACTACGAGCAGTACTTC. Residues: CASSHRTSGDYEQYF.

J is TRBJ1-5 and V is TRBV30, with D tentatively TRBD1 (5 bases). Germline CDR1 GTSNPN, CDR2 SVGIG (reference sequence). The CDR3 covers 13 residues. The V end lost 3 bases, the J end lost 7 bases, and 13 bases lay between the germline ends. The CDR3: CAWSQGLGQPQHF. CDR3 DNA sequence: TGTGCCTGGAGCCAGGGTCTAGGCCAGCCCCAGCATTTT.

This chain connects TRBV30 to TRBJ2-7; D ambiguous. The CDR3 is 13 amino acids. V was clipped by 4 bases and J by 2 bases, with 12 bases between them. Germline values: CDR1 GTSNPN, CDR2 SVGIG (reference sequence). The CDR3 DNA reads TGTGCCTGGATGCCTCAGTGGACCTACGAGCAGTACTTC. Protein: CAWMPQWTYEQYF.